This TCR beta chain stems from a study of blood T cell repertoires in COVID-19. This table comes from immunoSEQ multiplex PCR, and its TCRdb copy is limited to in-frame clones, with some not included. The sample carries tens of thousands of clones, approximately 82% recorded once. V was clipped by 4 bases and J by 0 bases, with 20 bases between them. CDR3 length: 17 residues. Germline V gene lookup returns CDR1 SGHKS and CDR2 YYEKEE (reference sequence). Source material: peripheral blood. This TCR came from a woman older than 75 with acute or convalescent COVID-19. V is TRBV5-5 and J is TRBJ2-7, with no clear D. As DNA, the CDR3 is TGTGCCAGCAGCCTATTGACGGGTAGCCTTGGCTCCTACGAGCAGTACTTC. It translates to CASSLLTGSLGSYEQYF.